This T cell receptor (beta chain) was found in a study of control samples from healthy donors and cancer patients. Produced via immunoSEQ multiplex PCR; TCRdb's table is partial and in-frame only. The profile covers around 81,000 clones, with more than 80% appearing a single time and around 1.4% taken by the ten largest. CDR3 size: 11 residues. The J segment lost 11 bases and the V segment lost 6 bases, leaving 8 bases of the junction unmatched. CDR1 is DFQATT and CDR2 is SNEGSKA in the germline V gene (reference sequence). The sequence came from a woman aged 30 to 39 in good health. The sample taken for sequencing was blood. The V and J genes are TRBV20-1 and TRBJ1-1; 8 nucleotides agree with TRBD1. In DNA, the CDR3 is TGCAGTGCCCGTGGACAGGGCGGCGCTTTCTTT. Translating gives CSARGQGGAFF.